A single sample gave rise to the 21 T cell receptor beta chains below, sequenced in a study of control samples from healthy donors and cancer patients. The method was immunoSEQ multiplex PCR; TCRdb's version includes in-frame clones alone and lacks a portion of them. The sample records 130,000 to 150,000 clones, 70% to 90% being singletons. The specimen was blood. Every receptor here comes from a woman aged 25-40 years in good health.

The genes are TRBV7-7 and TRBJ2-3; D is perhaps TRBD2 (5 bases). Germline CDR1 is SSHAT and CDR2 is FNYEAQ (reference sequence). V was clipped by 3 bases and J by 2 bases, with 12 bases between them. The CDR3 length is 15 residues. CDR3 in DNA: TGTGCCAGCAGCTTTGGGCTAGCCTTCACAGATACGCAGTATTTT. Translation: CASSFGLAFTDTQYF.

The V gene is TRBV3-1 (or the pseudogene TRBV3-2), the J gene TRBJ2-1, with D hard to call. V was shortened by 1 base and J by 4 bases, with 8 bases between the two germline ends. CDR3 length: 14 residues. CDR1 is LGHDT, CDR2 YNNKEL, per germline (reference sequence). CDR3 nucleotides: TGTGCCAGCAGCCAAGGTTGGCGGTACAATGAGCAGTTCTTC. The encoded protein is CASSQGWRYNEQFF.

The chain carries TRBV30 and TRBJ1-2; D gene ambiguous. This CDR3 region has 12 residues. Germline V CDR1 and CDR2: GTSNPN, SVGIG (reference sequence). Trimming removed 0 bases at V and 5 bases at J, with 7 bases between. CDR3 in DNA: TGTGCCTGGAGTGTATTAGGGTATGGCTACACCTTC. As protein: CAWSVLGYGYTF.

V gene TRBV3-1 (or the pseudogene TRBV3-2) combines with J gene TRBJ1-4, with a tentative D call TRBD1 (5 bases). This CDR3 spans 17 amino acids. CDR1 and CDR2 (germline): LGHDT, YNNKEL (reference sequence). V dropped 1 base and J dropped 4 bases, with 16 bases sitting between them. In nucleotides, the CDR3 is TGTGCCAGCAGCCAAGGGATAGGGGTGGGGTTTAATGAAAAACTGTTTTTT. This codes for CASSQGIGVGFNEKLFF.

The J gene is TRBJ1-4, the V gene TRBV19, with D possibly TRBD1 on 5 matching bases. V was clipped by 3 bases and J by 8 bases, with 19 bases between them. Germline CDR1 LNHDA, CDR2 SQIVND (reference sequence). The CDR3 has 16 residues. This CDR3 is CASSMRRGGGDEKLFF. The CDR3 nucleotides are TGTGCCAGTAGTATGCGTCGGGGAGGAGGGGACGAAAAACTGTTTTTT.

The chain combines TRBV2 with TRBJ2-7, with a weak D call TRBD1 (6 bases). Germline V lookup: CDR1 SNHLY, CDR2 FYNNEI. The ends were cut back, 6 bases at V and 7 bases at J, with 16 bases in the middle. The CDR3 extends over 13 amino acids. The CDR3 DNA follows: TGTGCCAGCAGCGCTGGGGGCCCTACGGAGCAGTACTTC. Encoded protein: CASSAGGPTEQYF.

V usage is TRBV6-4 and J usage is TRBJ2-7; 10 nucleotides match TRBD2. The V gene's germline CDR1 is MRHNA and CDR2 SNTAGT. V was pared by 7 bases and J by 5 bases, with 11 bases of the junction left unmatched. The CDR3 has 15 residues. Here the CDR3 reads CASTTTSGCPDEQYF. CDR3 DNA sequence: TGTGCCAGCACTACGACTAGCGGGTGTCCCGACGAGCAGTACTTC.

The J gene is TRBJ2-2, the V gene TRBV6-5; TRBD2 matches at 11 bases. The ends lost 7 bases at V and 3 bases at J; junction bases unmatched: 4. Germline assignment: CDR1 MNHEY and CDR2 SVGAGI. This CDR3 has 15 residues. The CDR3 region has the DNA TGTGCCAGCAATCTACTAGCGGGGGACACCGGGGAGCTGTTTTTT. Translated, it gives CASNLLAGDTGELFF.

The chain has TRBV10-3 and TRBJ1-1; 8 bases fit TRBD1. There are 13 residues in the CDR3. With V trimmed by 6 bases and J by 3 bases, 3 bases remained unmatched. Per germline, CDR1 ENHRY and CDR2 SYGVKD. DNA for the CDR3: TGTGCCATCAGGACAGGGGATTACACTGAAGCTTTCTTT. This codes for CAIRTGDYTEAFF.

The chain recombines TRBV14 with TRBJ2-2; TRBD2 matches 7 bases. Germline CDR1 reads SGHDN; CDR2 reads FVKESK. V shed 0 bases and J 4 bases; nucleotides not matched to a gene: 8. CDR3 length: 17 residues. The CDR3 region is CASSQEEWLAVTGELFF. CDR3 bases: TGTGCCAGCAGCCAAGAAGAATGGCTAGCGGTCACCGGGGAGCTGTTTTTT.

The chain employs TRBV29-1 and TRBJ2-1; D remains unclear. The CDR3 totals 15 residues. V shed 6 bases and J shed 1 base, with 16 bases lying between them. CDR1 and CDR2 (germline): SQVTM, ANQGSEA. DNA for the CDR3: TGCAGCGTCGTGACCGGGCGGAGTTCCTACAATGAGCAGTTCTTC. This gives the protein CSVVTGRSSYNEQFF.

The chain carries TRBV4-1 and TRBJ2-7, with D possibly TRBD1 on 5 matching bases. This CDR3 comprises 15 residues. The germline V gene encodes CDR1 MGHRA and CDR2 YSYEKL. Trimming took off 0 bases at V and 5 bases at J, with 14 bases between the two ends. DNA of the CDR3: TGCGCCAGCAGCCAAGATGTCCAGGGCTTCGACGAGCAGTACTTC. Translated: CASSQDVQGFDEQYF.

The chain carries TRBV6-5 and TRBJ2-1; TRBD1 matches at 9 bases. The germline CDR1 and CDR2 sequences are MNHEY and SVGAGI. The J segment lost 9 bases and the V segment lost 8 bases, leaving 5 bases of the junction unmatched. This CDR3 region has 12 residues. The CDR3 loop reads CASGTGFGEQFF. CDR3 sequence (DNA): TGTGCCAGCGGGACAGGGTTCGGTGAGCAGTTCTTC.

The chain uses TRBV5-1 and TRBJ2-5; D remains unclear. The CDR3 is 13 residues long. V lost 0 bases and J lost 3, with 6 bases in between. Germline V lookup: CDR1 SGHRS, CDR2 YFSETQ. Here the CDR3 DNA reads TGCGCCAGCAGCTTGGCCGAGGAAGAGACCCAGTACTTC. This gives the protein CASSLAEEETQYF. The variable domain in full, completed from reference TRBV5-1 and TRBJ2-5, reads KAGVTQTPRYLIKTRGQQVTLSCSPISGHRSVSWYQQTPGQGLQFLFEYFSETQRNKGNFPGRFSGRQFSNSRSEMNVSTLELGDSALYLCASSLAEEETQYFGPGTRLLVL.

The chain combines TRBV10-3 with TRBJ2-1; 10 bases fit TRBD2. V dropped 2 bases and J dropped 8; count of bases not matched to a gene: 12. Germline CDR1 ENHRY, CDR2 SYGVKD. There are 17 residues in the CDR3. CDR3 region: CAISEVASGSSVDEQFF. The CDR3 DNA follows: TGTGCCATCAGTGAGGTCGCTAGCGGGAGTTCGGTCGATGAGCAGTTCTTC.

The chain links TRBV19 to TRBJ2-2; 7 bases map to TRBD2. This CDR3 has 16 amino acids. Trimming took 1 base from V and 5 from J; bases not matched to a gene: 7. The germline V gene has CDR1 LNHDA and CDR2 SQIVND (reference sequence). The CDR3, as DNA: TGTGCCAGTAGTATAGTGGGAGGGTTTGGTACCGGGGAGCTGTTTTTT. Protein sequence: CASSIVGGFGTGELFF.

The chain carries TRBV6-6 and TRBJ2-1; TRBD2 aligns across 9 bases. Germline loops: CDR1 MNHNY, CDR2 SVGAGI (reference sequence). This CDR3 is 13 amino acids long. Unmatched junction bases numbered 3, after V lost 5 bases and J lost 7 bases. The CDR3 bases are TGTGCCAGCAGTCCAACTAGCGGGAATGAGCAGTTCTTC. It codes for CASSPTSGNEQFF.

This rearrangement joins TRBV28 to TRBJ1-4; 11 positions agree with TRBD1. The CDR3 runs 15 residues. Germline V gives CDR1 MDHEN, CDR2 SYDVKM. V dropped 4 bases and J dropped 8; count of bases not matched to a gene: 6. CDR3 sequence (DNA): TGTGCCAGCAGTTCGCGGACAGGGGGCTCGGAAAAACTGTTTTTT. Encoded protein: CASSSRTGGSEKLFF.

The chain couples TRBV3-1 (or the pseudogene TRBV3-2) to TRBJ2-2; a weak D match, TRBD1 (5 bases). This CDR3 has 15 residues. CDR1 and CDR2 from the germline V gene are LGHDT and YNNKEL (reference sequence). The V gene lost 4 bases and the J gene lost 4 bases, with 13 bases spanning the gap. As DNA, the CDR3 is TGTGCCAGCAGCCTAAACTACCAGGGCACCGGGGAGCTGTTTTTT. This gives the protein CASSLNYQGTGELFF.

The gene calls are TRBV6-5 and TRBJ1-1; possibly TRBD1 for D (6 bases). CDR3 length: 14 residues. The V gene lost 10 bases and the J gene lost 0 bases, with 15 bases spanning the gap. CDR1 and CDR2 from the germline V gene are MNHEY and SVGAGI. This CDR3 is CATSGQLMNTEAFF. CDR3 DNA: TGTGCCACCAGCGGACAGCTAATGAACACTGAAGCTTTCTTT.

This chain joins TRBV6-4 and TRBJ1-4; D is uncertain. V shed 7 bases and J shed 7 bases, with 16 bases lying between them. Germline CDR1 is MRHNA and CDR2 is SNTAGT. This CDR3 is 14 amino acids long. The CDR3 DNA reads as TGTGCCAGCAAGGTGGAGGCCACCAGTGAAAAACTGTTTTTT. Its protein is CASKVEATSEKLFF.